Included here is one T cell receptor (beta chain) sequence, with context. Antigen: not known. The sample originates from a study of cytomegalovirus exposure and HLA in healthy donors. Study-level points and caveats: After further analysis at a later stage, around 17,000 TCR beta sequences were associated with HLA alleles at 0.05 false discovery rate. Clonal expansion was found to be greater in HLA-associated TCR beta chains than in equally common others in a later analysis.

PCR was performed using 60 Vbeta and 13 Jbeta primers. The data were produced by immunoSEQ multiplex PCR, yet TCRdb's version contains in-frame clones alone and is incomplete. The sample carries fewer than 180,000 clones, about three fifths recorded once. Germline CDR1 and CDR2: MGHRA and YSYEKL. J was trimmed by 4 bases and V by 0 bases; bases with no gene match: 7. The CDR3 contains 16 residues. Sequences were obtained from PBMCs. The sequence was obtained from a woman in her sixties or seventies in good health and CMV-seropositive. The genes are TRBV4-1 and TRBJ2-7; 9 bases agree with TRBD1. The CDR3 loop reads CASSQDSGTGYYEQYF. Written as DNA, the CDR3 is TGCGCCAGCAGCCAAGATTCCGGGACAGGGTATTACGAGCAGTACTTC.